The T cell receptor beta chain under discussion was sequenced for a study of T cell responses to AZD1222 COVID-19 vaccine. Study-level points and caveats: Only 5 to 7 AZD1222 recipients were seropositive at baseline.

Sequencing used immunoSEQ multiplex PCR; TCRdb keeps in-frame clones, though not all of them. The sample has around 20,000 clones; 81% are singletons. Note on this clone: Its target is not known.

Here the sequenced sample was peripheral blood, taken 28 days after the second AZD1222 dose. The clonotype originates from an adult who received the AZD1222 COVID-19 vaccine.

CDR3 protein: CASSLMPRHKNIQYF. In nucleotides, the CDR3 is TGTGCCAGCAGCTTGATGCCGAGACATAAAAACATTCAGTACTTC. The V gene is TRBV5-8, the J gene TRBJ2-4; unclear D gene. The CDR3 is 15 amino acids. Germline V gene sequence: CDR1 SGHTS, CDR2 YDEGEE. Trimming stripped 1 base from V and 4 bases from J, with 12 bases between.